A single sample gave rise to the 21 T cell receptor beta chains below, sequenced in a study of T cell clonality in common variable immunodeficiency. The table came from immunoSEQ multiplex PCR; TCRdb's copy has only in-frame clones and leaves some out. Listed for the sample are under 50,000 clones, none seen a single time. Material: peripheral blood mononuclear cells. The receptors shown here come from a person aged 18 to 75 in good health.

The sample holds many counts of this clone. The read terminates 3 residues ahead of where the CDR3 ends, so the germline J gene completes it. The chain is built from TRBV7-2 and TRBJ1-5; 7 nucleotides align to TRBD1. CDR1 is SGHTA and CDR2 is FQGNSA in the germline V gene. This CDR3 region has 15 residues. Trimming removed 5 bases from V and 7 bases from J; junction bases left unmatched: 11. The DNA read from the CDR3 is TGTGCCAGCAGCCTTTGGACAGGAGCCCAGCAGCCC. Translated, it gives CASSLWTGAQQP. The full CDR3 protein reads CASSLWTGAQQPQHF.

This clone was seen ten or more times. Read data end 3 residues before the CDR3 end; the end is taken from the germline J gene. This chain connects TRBV19 to TRBJ2-7, with D tentatively TRBD1 (6 bases). Germline V lookup: CDR1 LNHDA, CDR2 SQIVND (reference sequence). The CDR3 is 14 residues long. Deletions cut 4 bases from V and 5 bases from J, with 15 bases between. This CDR3 reads CASSTGQTLDEQYF. Partial CDR3 DNA: TGTGCCAGTAGTACCGGACAGACCCTCGACGAG. The variable domain in full, with the rest retrieved from reference TRBV19 and TRBJ2-7, is DGGITQSPKYLFRKEGQNVTLSCEQNLNHDAMYWYRQDPGQGLRLIYYSQIVNDFQKGDIAEGYSVSREKKESFPLTVTSAQKNPTAFYLCASSTGQTLDEQYFGPGTRLTVT.

This clone was seen many times. The CDR3 bases that were read are TGTGCCAGCAGTTTCCCTTCTCCGGGACAGCCTAATTCACCC. Residues: CASSFPSPGQPNSP. The entire CDR3 protein reads CASSFPSPGQPNSPLHF. The J gene is TRBJ1-6, the V gene TRBV6-2 or TRBV6-3; 7 bases fit TRBD1. The read gets to within 3 residues of the CDR3 end, and the germline J gene fills in the rest. V shed 4 bases, J shed 6 bases, and the junction held 12 bases outside the gene matches. CDR1 and CDR2 from the germline V gene are MNHEY and SVGEGT. The CDR3 is 17 residues long.

Ten or more counts support this clone. The read terminates 3 residues before the CDR3 end, so the remaining end is supplied by the germline J gene. The chain links TRBV7-8 to TRBJ1-1; tentative D call: TRBD1 (5 bases). Deletions cut 1 base from V and 2 bases from J, with 8 bases between. Germline V gene data show CDR1 as SGHVS and CDR2 as FQNEAQ. The CDR3 spans 14 residues. The sequenced part of the CDR3 DNA is TGTGCCAGCAGCTTAGGGCAGGGAAACACTGAA. Protein sequence: CASSLGQGNTE. The full CDR3 protein is CASSLGQGNTEAFF.

This clone was seen at least ten times. The sequenced fragment ends 3 residues before the CDR3 boundary, so the rest is inferred from the germline J gene. The rearrangement joins TRBV9 to TRBJ1-6; TRBD1 matches at 7 bases. V lost 0 bases, J lost 0 bases, and 9 bases stayed unmatched. CDR1 is SGDLS, CDR2 YYNGEE, per germline. The CDR3 extends over 19 amino acids. Incomplete CDR3 DNA: TGTGCCAGCAGCGTAGACCCGGACAGGACGAGCTCCTATAATTCACCC. Translated: CASSVDPDRTSSYNSP. In full, the CDR3 is CASSVDPDRTSSYNSPLHF.

This clone was counted ten times or more. The DNA ends 3 residues before the CDR3 does, and the rest of the CDR3 is filled in from the germline J gene. V is TRBV20-1 and J is TRBJ2-7; a possible D gene is TRBD2 (5 bases). CDR1 DFQATT and CDR2 SNEGSKA come from the germline V gene (reference sequence). Trimming took 3 bases from V and 0 from J, leaving 9 bases between them. The CDR3 runs 13 residues. CDR3: CSARTGSSYEQYF. The CDR3 DNA, read in part, is TGCAGTGCTAGGACGGGGAGCTCCTACGAG.

Ten or more counts support this clone. Read coverage stops 3 residues before the CDR3 terminus; the germline J gene supplies the remainder. The gene calls are TRBV12-3 or TRBV12-4 and TRBJ1-4; 7 nucleotides match TRBD1. The junction had 13 bases not matched to a gene; V was cut back by 10 bases and J by 8 bases. This CDR3 is built from 14 residues. The covered CDR3 bases are TGTGCCACCCGGATATCAGGGGGAGACGAAAAA. This gives the protein CATRISGGDEK. From start to end, the CDR3 is CATRISGGDEKLFF.

Concerning this clone itself: The read ends 3 residues shy of where the CDR3 ends; the end is completed using the germline J gene. The chain joins TRBV7-9 to TRBJ1-2, with D possibly matching TRBD1 (6 bases). CDR1 is SEHNR and CDR2 is FQNEAQ in the germline V gene (reference sequence). The CDR3 spans 11 residues. CDR3 DNA (partial): TGTGCCAGCAGGGCAGGGGATGAC. Translated, it gives CASRAGDD. From start to end, the CDR3 is CASRAGDDYTF.

Ten or more counts support this clone. The read falls 3 residues short of the CDR3 end, and the missing part is taken from the germline J gene. The chain has TRBV11-2 and TRBJ1-5, with D maybe TRBD1 (6 bases). Germline values: CDR1 SGHAT, CDR2 FQNNGV. The CDR3 is made up of 15 amino acids. Trimming removed 1 base at V and 7 bases at J, with 14 bases between. The CDR3 bases that were read are TGTGCCAGCAGCTTAGGCGGGCAGGGGAGACAGCCC. Translating gives CASSLGGQGRQP. The whole CDR3 reads CASSLGGQGRQPQHF.

The sample holds many counts of this clone. From the germline J gene comes the end of the CDR3, since the read stops 3 residues before it. This sequence joins TRBV11-2 and TRBJ1-2; D might be TRBD1 (6 bases). CDR3 length: 15 residues. Germline values: CDR1 SGHAT, CDR2 FQNNGV. The germline V and J ends were trimmed by 4 bases and 2 bases, with 14 bases remaining between them. Partial CDR3 DNA: TGTGCCAGCAGCTACAGGGAAGGGGTCAACTATGGC. It codes for CASSYREGVNYG. In full, the CDR3 reads CASSYREGVNYGYTF.

This clone has at least ten counts. The sequenced fragment ends 3 residues before the CDR3 boundary, so the rest is inferred from the germline J gene. The chain couples TRBV20-1 to TRBJ2-1, with D perhaps TRBD2 (7 bases). The CDR3 loop spans 16 amino acids. From germline, CDR1 is DFQATT and CDR2 SNEGSKA (reference sequence). The V end was cut by 5 bases, the J end by 3 bases, with 20 bases between. Incomplete CDR3 DNA: TGCAGTGCTGAGGGGGGGCGGGACTCCTTCTACAATGAG. Encoded protein: CSAEGGRDSFYNE. The entire CDR3 sequence reads CSAEGGRDSFYNEQFF.

This clone was found many times. The read comes to an end 3 residues before the CDR3 does, leaving the germline J gene to fill in the end. The chain joins TRBV5-6 to TRBJ1-2; 10 bases are shared with TRBD1. Trimming at V came to 5 bases and at J to 4 bases, leaving 8 bases not matched to a gene. Germline CDR1 and CDR2: SGHDT and YYEEEE. CDR3 length: 15 residues. CDR3: CASRAGQGRSYGYTF. CDR3 DNA, as far as it was read: TGTGCCAGCAGAGCGGGACAGGGGCGCTCCTATGGC.

This clone has a count of ten or more. Sequencing ends 3 residues short of the CDR3 end; the germline J gene provides the rest. This chain uses TRBV13 with TRBJ1-1; D is possibly TRBD1 (5 bases). The V end was cut by 5 bases, the J end by 3 bases, with 10 bases between. The CDR3 runs to 13 residues. Germline-derived CDR1 and CDR2 are PRHDT and FYEKMQ (reference sequence). The sequenced CDR3 bases are TGTGCCAGCAGCCCCCAGGGTTACACTGAA. Protein: CASSPQGYTE. The complete CDR3 protein is CASSPQGYTEAFF. Using reference TRBV13 and TRBJ1-1 for the parts outside the CDR3, the full variable domain is AAGVIQSPRHLIKEKRETATLKCYPIPRHDTVYWYQQGPGQDPQFLISFYEKMQSDKGSIPDRFSAQQFSDYHSELNMSSLELGDSALYFCASSPQGYTEAFFGQGTRLTVV.

This clone was seen many times. Read sequence stops 3 residues before the CDR3 end, and the germline J gene provides the missing end. V and J are TRBV6-4 and TRBJ2-7; 14 nucleotides line up with TRBD2. V dropped 6 bases and J dropped 1; count of bases not matched to a gene: 8. Germline V lookup: CDR1 MRHNA, CDR2 SNTAGT. The CDR3 is made up of 17 amino acids. The sequenced part of the CDR3 DNA is TGTGCCAGCAGGGACAGGGGGACTAGCGGGAGATCCTACGAG. It specifies CASRDRGTSGRSYE. The full CDR3 reads CASRDRGTSGRSYEQYF.

This clone was found many times. The CDR3 is cut off 3 residues early in the read; its end comes from the germline J gene. This rearrangement joins TRBV29-1 to TRBJ2-1, with 15 bases matching TRBD2. The CDR3 covers 17 residues. CDR1 is SQVTM and CDR2 is ANQGSEA in the germline V gene. After removal of 7 bases from V and 6 bases from J, the junction contained 13 bases not matched to a gene. The sequenced CDR3 bases are TGCAGCGCAAAGGGACTAGCGGGGGGTGTAGTACCCAATGAG. Its protein product is CSAKGLAGGVVPNE. The full CDR3 reads CSAKGLAGGVVPNEQFF.

This clone was seen at least ten times. Coverage ceases 3 residues before the CDR3 finishes, and the germline J gene fills in the end. The V and J genes are TRBV5-4 and TRBJ1-2, with D perhaps TRBD1 (5 bases). V was cut by 4 bases and J by 1 base, with 8 bases left in between. CDR3 size: 13 residues. Germline loops: CDR1 SGHNT, CDR2 YYREEE (reference sequence). CDR3 sequence reads: CASSTTVNYGYTF. The DNA read from the CDR3 is TGTGCCAGCAGCACGACAGTTAACTATGGC.

At least ten counts were recorded for this clone. The CDR3 is cut off 3 residues early in the read; its end comes from the germline J gene. The chain couples TRBV6-1 to TRBJ2-3, with TRBD1 matching over 8 bases. Germline lookup yields CDR1 MNHNS and CDR2 SASEGT. The CDR3 length is 14 residues. Trimming cost V 1 base and J 8 bases; bases outside gene matches: 5. CDR3 bases read: TGTGCCAGCAGTGAAGGACAGGGGTTAGGTACG. Amino acid sequence: CASSEGQGLGT. The entire CDR3 is CASSEGQGLGTQYF.

This clone was recorded many times. The DNA ends 3 residues before the CDR3 does, and the rest of the CDR3 is filled in from the germline J gene. This chain links TRBV18 with TRBJ2-7, with 8 bases aligning to TRBD2. The CDR3 contains 14 residues. With 1 base clipped from V and 6 bases from J, the junction kept 5 bases outside the gene matches. CDR1 and CDR2 (germline): KGHSH, LQKENI. CDR3 bases read: TGTGCCAGCTCACCACAGCGGGAGCTTGGCGAG. It specifies CASSPQRELGE. The full-length CDR3 reads as CASSPQRELGEQYF.

This clone was seen at least ten times. The CDR3 goes on 3 residues after the read ends, and that part is filled in from the germline J gene. This chain links TRBV19 with TRBJ1-5; 9 nucleotides agree with TRBD1. V shed 7 bases and J 7 bases; nucleotides not matched to a gene: 8. Germline lookup yields CDR1 LNHDA and CDR2 SQIVND (reference sequence). The CDR3 is 14 residues long. The CDR3 sequence: CASNKGQGDQPQHF. The part of the CDR3 DNA that was read is TGTGCCAGTAATAAGGGACAGGGAGACCAGCCC. The full variable domain, its missing parts supplied by reference TRBV19 and TRBJ1-5, is DGGITQSPKYLFRKEGQNVTLSCEQNLNHDAMYWYRQDPGQGLRLIYYSQIVNDFQKGDIAEGYSVSREKKESFPLTVTSAQKNPTAFYLCASNKGQGDQPQHFGDGTRLSIL.

This clone has a count of ten or more. The missing CDR3 end, 3 residues past where the read stops, is filled in from the germline J gene. V and J are TRBV20-1 and TRBJ2-1; 7 bases map to TRBD2. The length of the CDR3 is 14 residues. V was clipped by 5 bases and J by 4 bases; unmatched bases: 8. Germline V lookup: CDR1 DFQATT, CDR2 SNEGSKA (reference sequence). Incomplete CDR3 DNA: TGCAGTGCTCGCCCAGCGGGGCGATACAATGAG. It yields the protein CSARPAGRYNE. The full-length CDR3 reads as CSARPAGRYNEQFF.

This clone was counted at least ten times. The CDR3 end lies 3 residues beyond the end of the read and is filled in from the germline J gene. The chain is built from TRBV20-1 and TRBJ2-4; D remains unclear. Per germline, CDR1 DFQATT and CDR2 SNEGSKA (reference sequence). CDR3 length: 13 residues. V dropped 5 bases and J dropped 0 bases, with 8 bases sitting between them. CDR3 DNA (partial): TGCAGTGCTGGCGGTCTAGCCAAAAACATT. Amino acid sequence: CSAGGLAKNI. The full CDR3 is CSAGGLAKNIQYF.